This is a list of T cell receptor beta chains from one sample in a study of cytomegalovirus exposure and HLA in healthy donors. The data were produced by immunoSEQ multiplex PCR, yet TCRdb's version contains in-frame clones alone and is incomplete. The sample has 130,000 to 150,000 clones, around 78% seen once. Sequencing used PBMCs. The receptor source for this set is a man aged 40-49 years in good health and CMV-seropositive. The CDR3 runs from the conserved cysteine through the conserved F or W. Fields, in order: J gene, V gene, clone size, D gene, CDR3 DNA, CDR3 protein. A D gene is named only where the DNA matches it firmly. Expanded clones get a size class; other rows say once, few or many, or leave the size out.

J: TRBJ2-7; V: TRBV28; size: .; D: .; DNA: TGTGCCAGCAGTTTAACAGGGCGAGCCTACGAGCAGTACTTC; CDR3: CASSLTGRAYEQYF
J: TRBJ2-3; V: TRBV6-6; size: .; D: .; DNA: TGTGCCAGTACCTTTGGACAGAACACAGATACGCAGTATTTT; CDR3: CASTFGQNTDTQYF
J: TRBJ2-5; V: TRBV19; size: .; D: TRBD2; DNA: TGTGCCAGTAGTATAGCGGGGCTAGCGGGAGAGACCCAGTACTTC; CDR3: CASSIAGLAGETQYF
J: TRBJ2-1; V: TRBV7-3; size: .; D: TRBD1; DNA: TGTGCCAGCAGCCGGACAGGCTCCTACAATGAGCAGTTCTTC; CDR3: CASSRTGSYNEQFF
J: TRBJ2-5; V: TRBV11-3; size: .; D: TRBD2; DNA: TGTGCCAGCAGCTCAGGACTAGCGGGAGTAGAGACCCAGTACTTC; CDR3: CASSSGLAGVETQYF
J: TRBJ2-7; V: TRBV13; size: .; D: TRBD2; DNA: TGTGCCAGCAGTCGGAGTTTCGGCGGGAGGGCCTCCTCCGAGCAGTACTTC; CDR3: CASSRSFGGRASSEQYF
J: TRBJ2-7; V: TRBV6-5; size: .; D: .; DNA: TGTGCCAGCAGTTATGAGGCAGGGAAGACCTACGAGCAGTACTTC; CDR3: CASSYEAGKTYEQYF
J: TRBJ2-5; V: TRBV19; size: .; D: TRBD2; DNA: TGTGCCAGTAGTAAAGGGCTCGGGGGAGCGGGAGAAGAGACCCAGTACTTC; CDR3: CASSKGLGGAGEETQYF
J: TRBJ2-5; V: TRBV11-2; size: few; D: TRBD2; DNA: TGTGCCAGCAGCTTAGTTGCGGGAGTAGGGGAGACCCAGTACTTC; CDR3: CASSLVAGVGETQYF
J: TRBJ2-7; V: TRBV6-1; size: few; D: TRBD2; DNA: TGTGCCAGCAGTGCCCAACTAGCGGGGGCCTCCTACGAGCAGTACTTC; CDR3: CASSAQLAGASYEQYF
J: TRBJ2-1; V: TRBV7-8; size: .; D: TRBD2; DNA: TGTGCCAGCAGCTTGGGGGGGTCCTACAATGAGCAGTTCTTC; CDR3: CASSLGGSYNEQFF
J: TRBJ2-1; V: TRBV7-7; size: .; D: TRBD2; DNA: TGTGCCAGCAGCTACGGGGGGTCGAATGAGCAGTTCTTC; CDR3: CASSYGGSNEQFF
J: TRBJ2-3; V: TRBV30; size: few; D: TRBD2; DNA: TGTGCCTGGAGTGTAGGCCTAGCGGGAGTCGGGGGAGATACGCAGTATTTT; CDR3: CAWSVGLAGVGGDTQYF
J: TRBJ2-1; V: TRBV6-1; size: .; D: TRBD1; DNA: TGTGCCAGCACGGGACAGGGGGCTTACAATGAGCAGTTCTTC; CDR3: CASTGQGAYNEQFF
J: TRBJ1-1; V: TRBV28; size: .; D: .; DNA: TGTGCCAGCAACCAAGGACAGCGTCGGTCTGAAGCTTTCTTT; CDR3: CASNQGQRRSEAFF
J: TRBJ1-2; V: TRBV29-1; size: .; D: .; DNA: TGCAGCGCTGAAATAATCTATGGCTACACCTTC; CDR3: CSAEIIYGYTF
J: TRBJ2-1; V: TRBV5-1; size: .; D: .; DNA: TGCGCCAGCAGCTTCGACAGGGGAGGGAATGAGCAGTTCTTC; CDR3: CASSFDRGGNEQFF
J: TRBJ2-3; V: TRBV19; size: .; D: .; DNA: TGTGCCGTGGGGGGTGCCCGGCCCCGGGCTACGCAGTATTTT; CDR3: CAVGGARPRATQYF
J: TRBJ2-3; V: TRBV5-1; size: .; D: TRBD2; DNA: TGCGCCAGCAGCTTGGTTCCCTTCGGGGCGGGAGGACTCACAGATACGCAGTATTTT; CDR3: CASSLVPFGAGGLTDTQYF
J: TRBJ1-2; V: TRBV4-1; size: .; D: .; DNA: TGCGCCAGCAGCCAAGACTGGGCGCGTGTGGATGGCTACACCTTC; CDR3: CASSQDWARVDGYTF
J: TRBJ2-4; V: TRBV6-1; size: .; D: .; DNA: TGTGCCAGCAGCGGACAGCGAATAGCCAAAAACATTCAGTACTTC; CDR3: CASSGQRIAKNIQYF
J: TRBJ1-5; V: TRBV19; size: .; D: .; DNA: TGTGCCAGTAGTATAAGAGAAAATCAGCCCCAGCATTTT; CDR3: CASSIRENQPQHF
J: TRBJ1-6; V: TRBV30; size: .; D: TRBD1; DNA: TGTGCCTGGAGAAGACAGGGGGCAGGTTCACCCCTCCACTTT; CDR3: CAWRRQGAGSPLHF
J: TRBJ2-7; V: TRBV4-3; size: .; D: .; DNA: TGCGCCAGCAGCCAAGGGTTCCTAGCACTCTCCGAGCAGTACTTC; CDR3: CASSQGFLALSEQYF
J: TRBJ1-2; V: TRBV27; size: .; D: .; DNA: TGTGCCAGCAGTTTTGATCATACGGGGGTGGACTATGGCTACACCTTC; CDR3: CASSFDHTGVDYGYTF
J: TRBJ1-1; V: TRBV4-3; size: .; D: .; DNA: TGCGCCAGCAGCCCACGCGCAGGGCCCATGAACACTGAAGCTTTCTTT; CDR3: CASSPRAGPMNTEAFF
J: TRBJ1-1; V: TRBV18; size: .; D: TRBD1; DNA: TGTGCCAGCTCGGTGGGGACAGGGAGGCGAAAAGAAGCTTTCTTT; CDR3: CASSVGTGRRKEAFF
J: TRBJ2-1; V: TRBV28; size: few; D: TRBD2; DNA: TGTGCCAGCAGTCCCAGTCGCTCCGCGGGAGTTGTCAATGAGCAGTTCTTC; CDR3: CASSPSRSAGVVNEQFF
J: TRBJ2-1; V: TRBV9; size: .; D: TRBD1; DNA: TGTGCCAGCAGCATTCCCGGGACAGGGAACAATGAGCAGTTCTTC; CDR3: CASSIPGTGNNEQFF
J: TRBJ2-6; V: TRBV7-3; size: .; D: .; DNA: TGTGCCAGCAGCTTAAATCAGGGCTCTGGGGCCAACGTCCTGACTTTC; CDR3: CASSLNQGSGANVLTF
J: TRBJ2-7; V: TRBV7-2; size: .; D: .; DNA: TGTGCCAGCAGCTTAGCGTCAGCGGTTCGGTACGAGCAGTACTTC; CDR3: CASSLASAVRYEQYF
J: TRBJ1-3; V: TRBV18; size: .; D: .; DNA: TGTGCCAGCTCACCACGATCGGGGGCTGGAAACACCATATATTTT; CDR3: CASSPRSGAGNTIYF
J: TRBJ2-7; V: TRBV11-2; size: .; D: .; DNA: TGTGCCAGCAGCCCCAGACAGGCAAGTTTCTACGAGCAGTACTTC; CDR3: CASSPRQASFYEQYF
J: TRBJ2-5; V: TRBV4-2; size: .; D: TRBD1; DNA: TGTGCCAGCAGCCAAGGGACAGGGGGGTTGGAGACCCAGTACTTC; CDR3: CASSQGTGGLETQYF
J: TRBJ1-1; V: TRBV4-2; size: .; D: .; DNA: TGTGCCAGCAGCCAAGAGGTTTTTGTAACAGCCCCCGAGGGCACTGAAGCTTTCTTT; CDR3: CASSQEVFVTAPEGTEAFF
J: TRBJ2-5; V: TRBV18; size: .; D: TRBD1; DNA: TGTGCCAGCTCACCCAGGGACAGGGGGCCGGCGGGAGAGACCCAGTACTTC; CDR3: CASSPRDRGPAGETQYF
J: TRBJ1-2; V: TRBV6-1; size: .; D: TRBD1; DNA: TGTGCCAGCAGACCGACAGGGTATGGCTACACCTTC; CDR3: CASRPTGYGYTF